This TCR beta chain was observed in a study of blood T cell repertoires in COVID-19. Profiling relied on immunoSEQ multiplex PCR, and the TCRdb table lists in-frame clones only, not all of them. The table records 150,000 to 200,000 clones, approximately 87% of them present only once. The CDR3 totals 15 residues. Germline V gene lookup returns CDR1 LNHDA and CDR2 SQIVND (reference sequence). Between the trimmed V and J ends, which lost 2 bases and 0 bases, there was a span of 7 bases. The clonotype originates from a woman aged 50 to 60 who had recovered from COVID-19. Sequencing input: PBMCs or T cells enriched from blood (not recorded which). J is TRBJ2-2 and V is TRBV19; possible D gene TRBD1, 6 bases. The CDR3 sequence is CASSITGPNTGELFF. CDR3 in DNA: TGTGCCAGTAGTATAACAGGGCCGAACACCGGGGAGCTGTTTTTT.